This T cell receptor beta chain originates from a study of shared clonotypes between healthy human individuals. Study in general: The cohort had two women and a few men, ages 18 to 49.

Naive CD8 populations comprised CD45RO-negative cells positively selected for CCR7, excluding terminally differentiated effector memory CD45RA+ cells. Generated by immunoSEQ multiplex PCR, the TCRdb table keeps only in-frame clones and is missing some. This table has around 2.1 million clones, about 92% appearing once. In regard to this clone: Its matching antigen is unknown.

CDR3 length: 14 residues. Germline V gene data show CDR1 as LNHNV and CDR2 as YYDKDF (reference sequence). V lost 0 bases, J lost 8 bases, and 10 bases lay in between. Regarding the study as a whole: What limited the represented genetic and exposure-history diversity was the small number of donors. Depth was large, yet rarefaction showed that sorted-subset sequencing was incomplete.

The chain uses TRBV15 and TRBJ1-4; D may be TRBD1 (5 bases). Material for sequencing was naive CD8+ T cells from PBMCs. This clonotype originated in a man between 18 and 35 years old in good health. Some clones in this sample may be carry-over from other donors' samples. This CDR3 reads CATSRDRVGEKLFF. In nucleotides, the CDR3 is TGTGCCACCAGCAGAGACAGGGTAGGGGAAAAACTGTTTTTT.